This T cell receptor beta chain was recorded in a study of tumor-infiltrating lymphocytes in primary liver carcinoma. A note on this clonotype: A read error may account for a junction end that differs from germline.

A primer matching the constant region was used to make TCR beta cDNA from around 550 ng of total RNA. Three-round nested multiplex PCR performed with slightly modified ARM-PCR produced the TCR beta libraries. MiXCR was run by TCRdb on the multiplex PCR reads, yielding one entry per CDR3 protein. Among 50,000 to 70,000 distinct CDR3 sequences, about two thirds were seen once, and the ten largest hold approximately 50%. Co-extraction of RNA and DNA was performed on 20-30 mg of unsorted bulk tissue. Tumor samples all exceeded 80% viable tumor cells. The receptor comes from a man aged 35 to 55 with primary liver carcinoma and hepatitis B virus infection. What was sequenced was liver tumor tissue from sampling region 2. Indicated subset: tumor region T2, inferior pole.

As DNA, the CDR3 is TGCGCCAGCAGCCAAGTCACAGGGGGGGATACACAGTATTTC. This sequence encodes CASSQVTGGDTQYF. The chain carries TRBV4-1 and TRBJ2-3, with D perhaps matching TRBD1 (8 bases). Germline assignment: CDR1 MGHRA and CDR2 YSYEKL. The CDR3 extends over 14 amino acids.